The T cell receptor (beta chain) described here comes from a study of cytomegalovirus exposure and HLA in healthy donors. Primers for the PCR totalled 60 Vbeta and 13 Jbeta. Produced via immunoSEQ multiplex PCR; TCRdb's table is partial and in-frame only. The table lists 90,000 to 120,000 clones, around 76% of them singletons. In this sample, this clone turned up a few times. With V trimmed by 1 base and J by 6 bases, 8 bases remained unmatched. In germline, CDR1 is SEHNR, CDR2 FQNEAQ (reference sequence). The CDR3 spans 16 residues. Input material: PBMCs. The sequence derives from a man aged 30 to 39 in good health and CMV-seropositive. The J gene is TRBJ2-3, the V gene TRBV7-9; 9 nucleotides match TRBD2. CDR3 DNA: TGTGCCAGCAGCTTAGTAGCGGGGGCCTTTCCGGATACGCAGTATTTT. It translates to CASSLVAGAFPDTQYF.